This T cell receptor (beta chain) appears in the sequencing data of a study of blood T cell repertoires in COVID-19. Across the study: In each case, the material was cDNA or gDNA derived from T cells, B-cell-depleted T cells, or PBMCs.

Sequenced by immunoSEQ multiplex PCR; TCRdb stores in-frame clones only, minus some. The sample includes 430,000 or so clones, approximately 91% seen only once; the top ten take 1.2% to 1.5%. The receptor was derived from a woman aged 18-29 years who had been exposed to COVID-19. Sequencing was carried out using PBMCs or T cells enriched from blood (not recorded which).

CDR3 protein: CASSPGTSGGFDTQYF. Here the CDR3 DNA reads TGTGCCAGCAGTCCCGGGACTAGCGGGGGGTTTGATACGCAGTATTTT. The chain recombines TRBV28 with TRBJ2-3, with 15 bases matching TRBD2. Losses at the gene ends were 5 bases for V and 6 bases for J; bases not matched to a gene: 6. Germline values: CDR1 MDHEN, CDR2 SYDVKM. The CDR3 spans 16 residues.